This T cell receptor beta chain appears in the sequencing data of a study of T-cell memory formation after mild COVID-19 (dated by TCRdb to the early 2020s). For the wider study: Most TCR sequence clusters were specific to one of the two donors. In a couple of donors, T-cell clones that expanded and contracted after mild COVID-19 were tracked by sequencing TCRalpha and TCRbeta repertoires over time. The cohort comprised two young, previously healthy adult volunteers, one female and one male. The research as a whole found: Balanced CD4/CD8 phenotypes were observed for clones contracting from day 15 to 85, whereas a bias towards CD4+ was observed for a second wave of clones expanding from day 15 to 37. Some responding clones were detected in pre-infection memory, which suggested that pre-existing cross-reactive memory T cells had joined the SARS-CoV-2 response. The study included only a couple of mild cases, and larger cohorts that include severe cases with pre-infection samples were judged to be necessary. Contracting CD4+ clones appeared mostly in the CM and EM memory subsets, whereas CD8+ clones were enriched in EMRA. SARS-CoV-2 specificity of the second-wave clones peaking on day 37 was not confirmed.

The CDR3 spans 14 residues, from the cysteine through the phenylalanine. Here the CDR3 DNA is all that survives: 42 bases in frame from base 1. Compared with germline, V lacks 5 bases and J lacks 3 bases; bases without a gene match: 6. The germline V gene (reference sequence) yields SEHNR for CDR1 and FQNEAQ for CDR2. The sequencer listed for this sample is Illumina NovaSeq 6000. TCRalpha and TCRbeta cDNA libraries were constructed by 5'RACE with constant-segment primers, with sample barcodes and unique molecular identifiers being introduced. RNA was extracted from every sample with Trizol reagent. Amplification of the libraries took two PCR steps, and the second step added a second sample barcode plus Illumina TruSeq adapters. Sequencing of the libraries was done on an Illumina NovaSeq, producing 2 x 150 bp paired-end reads. Per the original workflow: The reads were demultiplexed and collapsed into UMI-guided consensus sequences using migec v1.2.7. Using mixcr v2.1.11, UMI consensuses were aligned to TRA and TRB V and J templates and then assembled into clonotypes. Expanded or contracted clonotypes were those called significant by both edgeR and NoisET, with noise models trained on biological replicates. edgeR calls used a false discovery rate-adjusted p below 0.01 and a log2 fold-change threshold of 1. PCA with hierarchical clustering of max-normalized trajectories of the 1000 most abundant clonotypes was used as exploratory dynamics analysis. Separately sequenced CD4+ and CD8+ repertoires were used to assign the CD4 or CD8 phenotype of responding clones. TCRdb reran the public reads through fastp at Q25 and MiXCR, keeping productive beta chains. Rows are combined by CDR3 protein, so each entry shows the most common genes and DNA. TCRdb assigned the V and J calls; the authors' analysis was not used. Here the sample has about 150,000 distinct CDR3 sequences; almost 25% occur a single time. The biggest ten clones account for around 22% of the sample.

This clonotype has more than one count but fewer than ten. No antigen is known for it. Per-nucleotide qualities are absent, and no much larger clonotype sits a single base away. Ficoll-Paque density gradient centrifugation was used to isolate PBMCs. The sequenced sample consisted of PBMCs or a T cell subset sorted from them (not recorded which). Recombination joined TRBV7-9 with TRBJ2-7, with TRBD1 matching 8 junction bases. The sequence derives from an adult woman who had mild COVID-19 (a few samples of this study predate the infection). The sample titles of this study are shuffled in the database, so cell type and time point are left out; the donor was told from shared clones. The CDR3 amino acid sequence is: CASSPGGRHYEQYF. The nucleotide sequence reads as follows: TGTGCCAGCAGCCCAGGGGGCAGGCACTACGAGCAGTACTTC.